This paragraph covers one T cell receptor beta chain sequence. The antigen is not known. Generated by immunoSEQ multiplex PCR, the TCRdb table keeps only in-frame clones and is missing some. Of 85,000 to 120,000 clones listed, over 90% were seen once; the top ten hold 3.1%. The entry originates in a study of T cells in pancreatic ductal adenocarcinoma. General study findings and limits: Enrichment of CD45RO+ effector over naive T cells in tumors may bias clonality. Mean clonality was approximately 0.12 in tumors and about 0.079 in blood, not significantly different. This surgical cohort overrepresents the minority presenting with early-stage disease.

V trimming: 10 bases; J trimming: 5 bases; junction bases outside the gene matches: 6. CDR3 length equals 13 residues. The germline V gene encodes CDR1 SGHAT and CDR2 FQNNGV. The selected patients with pancreatic ductal adenocarcinoma had surgery but no neoadjuvant therapy. This chain connects TRBV11-2 to TRBJ2-5, with 11 bases matching TRBD1. Sequencing used PBMCs. The clonotype comes from a human donor with pancreatic ductal adenocarcinoma. The CDR3 is CATLRTGGETQYF. The DNA for the CDR3 is TGTGCCACCCTACGGACAGGGGGCGAGACCCAGTACTTC. Together with reference TRBV11-2 and TRBJ2-5, the CDR3 gives the full variable domain: EAGVAQSPRYKIIEKRQSVAFWCNPISGHATLYWYQQILGQGPKLLIQFQNNGVVDDSQLPKDRFSAERLKGVDSTLKIQPAKLEDSAVYLCATLRTGGETQYFGPGTRLLVL.